These T cell receptor beta chains were read from a single sample in a study of T cells after yellow fever vaccination. TCRdb redid the calling of the 5' RACE reads with MiXCR, one entry per CDR3 protein. The sample holds about 260,000 distinct CDR3 sequences, 10% to 15% seen once. Sequencing used CD4+ T cells sorted from PBMCs, obtained 45 days after the yellow fever booster vaccination. Receptor source: a man aged 25-40 years who received the YFV17D yellow fever vaccine. The CDR3 runs from the conserved cysteine through the conserved F or W. The order of the fields is V gene, J gene, clone size, D gene, CDR3 protein, CDR3 DNA. The D gene is left open where the match is weak. The size entry is marked missing in some rows and otherwise reads once, few, many or a size class.

TRBV14,TRBJ2-1,-,-,CASSPYSGGGSYNEQFF,TGTGCCAGCAGCCCCTACTCTGGAGGCGGTTCATACAATGAGCAGTTCTTC
TRBV30,TRBJ2-1,-,TRBD2,CAWSTSGSTEQFF,TGTGCCTGGAGCACTAGCGGGAGTACTGAGCAGTTCTTC
TRBV5-5,TRBJ2-7,-,-,CASCRGDGDEQYF,TGTGCCAGCTGCAGGGGGGATGGCGACGAGCAGTACTTC
TRBV18,TRBJ2-1,many,TRBD1,CASSPGTQGDEQFF,TGTGCCAGCTCACCTGGGACACAGGGGGATGAGCAGTTCTTC
TRBV7-2,TRBJ2-5,few,-,CASSYASGTGETQYF,TGTGCCAGCAGCTACGCTAGCGGAACAGGGGAGACCCAGTACTTC
TRBV4-3,TRBJ2-7,many,TRBD2,CASSQDRLAGGEQYF,TGCGCCAGCAGCCAAGATCGACTAGCGGGAGGCGAGCAGTACTTC
TRBV20-1,TRBJ2-3,few,TRBD2,CSARDLAGPLQAQYF,TGCAGTGCTAGAGATCTAGCGGGACCTCTCCAGGCGCAGTATTTT
TRBV20-1,TRBJ1-5,few,-,CSAHSGGNQPQHF,TGCAGTGCACACTCGGGGGGCAATCAGCCCCAGCATTTT
TRBV20-1,TRBJ2-7,-,-,CSASDYNEQYF,TGCAGTGCTTCCGACTACAACGAGCAGTACTTC
TRBV7-9,TRBJ2-1,few,-,CASSVPVGEQFF,TGTGCCAGCAGCGTACCGGTCGGTGAGCAGTTCTTC
TRBV20-1,TRBJ2-5,few,TRBD2,CSARDLLAAQETQYF,TGCAGTGCTAGAGACCTACTAGCGGCTCAAGAGACCCAGTACTTC
TRBV5-6,TRBJ2-7,few,-,CASSHKFEQYF,TGTGCCAGCAGCCACAAGTTCGAGCAGTACTTC
TRBV6-2/TRBV6-3,TRBJ2-7,many,-,CASSFRNEQYF,TGTGCCAGCAGTTTTAGAAACGAGCAGTACTTC
TRBV5-1,TRBJ2-1,few,TRBD1,CASSLNGQGYNEQFF,TGCGCCAGCAGCTTGAATGGACAGGGGTACAATGAGCAGTTCTTC
TRBV20-1,TRBJ2-7,few,-,CSAGKNEQYF,TGCAGTGCAGGGAAGAACGAGCAGTACTTC
TRBV10-3,TRBJ2-7,many,-,CAISPTDYEQYF,TGTGCCATCAGCCCGACAGACTACGAGCAGTACTTC
TRBV4-3,TRBJ2-5,-,-,CASSQVIQSKTQYF,TGCGCCAGCAGCCAAGTCATACAGTCGAAGACCCAGTACTTC
TRBV18,TRBJ2-5,few,-,CASSPGGKETQYF,TGTGCCAGCTCACCGGGCGGGAAAGAGACCCAGTACTTC
TRBV7-2,TRBJ2-3,many,-,CASSYMQPSTDTQYF,TGTGCCAGCAGTTATATGCAGCCCAGTACAGATACGCAGTATTTT
TRBV20-1,TRBJ2-1,few,TRBD1,CSAIRTGRNEQFF,TGCAGTGCTATAAGGACAGGGCGTAATGAGCAGTTCTTC
TRBV5-5,TRBJ1-4,few,-,CASSFTGPNEKLFF,TGTGCCAGCAGCTTCACAGGGCCTAATGAAAAACTGTTTTTT
TRBV10-3,TRBJ1-5,-,-,CAIPKTGYSNQPQHF,TGTGCCATCCCTAAAACAGGGTATAGCAATCAGCCCCAGCATTTT
TRBV7-9,TRBJ2-1,many,-,CASSPQEEQFF,TGTGCCAGCAGCCCCCAGGAAGAGCAGTTCTTC
TRBV20-1,TRBJ2-5,many,TRBD1,CSALRTGGETQYF,TGCAGTGCTTTACGGACAGGGGGCGAGACCCAGTACTTC
TRBV18,TRBJ2-5,many,-,CASSPPLGYQETQYF,TGTGCCAGCTCACCACCGCTCGGTTACCAAGAGACCCAGTACTTC
TRBV11-2,TRBJ2-3,few,TRBD2,CASSAGSGLAGGAGTDTQYF,TGTGCCAGCAGCGCCGGCTCAGGACTAGCGGGAGGGGCCGGCACAGATACGCAGTATTTT
TRBV3-1,TRBJ2-3,few,-,CASRGIDTQYF,TGTGCCAGTCGAGGGATTGATACGCAGTATTTT
TRBV10-3,TRBJ2-7,many,TRBD1,CAISESGDRSWEQYF,TGTGCCATCAGTGAGTCGGGGGACAGGTCCTGGGAGCAGTACTTC
TRBV19,TRBJ2-7,few,-,CASSLSSRGIYEQYF,TGTGCCAGTAGTCTCTCGTCGAGGGGGATATACGAGCAGTACTTC
TRBV5-4,TRBJ2-5,-,-,CASSIQAGGQETQYF,TGTGCCAGCAGCATACAAGCGGGTGGGCAAGAGACCCAGTACTTC
TRBV20-1,TRBJ1-2,few,-,CSATQGQGNYGYTF,TGCAGTGCTACCCAGGGGCAGGGTAACTATGGCTACACCTTC
TRBV5-1,TRBJ2-7,-,-,CASRNADMYEQYF,TGCGCCAGCAGAAACGCCGACATGTACGAGCAGTACTTC
TRBV7-3,TRBJ2-5,many,-,CASSLGGGRKETQYF,TGTGCCAGCAGCCTAGGGGGGGGGAGGAAAGAGACCCAGTACTTC
TRBV9,TRBJ2-3,-,-,CASSVGRVGADTQYF,TGTGCCAGCAGCGTAGGGAGAGTAGGGGCAGATACGCAGTATTTT
TRBV5-1,TRBJ1-1,-,-,CASSLGVYTEAFF,TGCGCCAGCAGCTTGGGGGTGTACACTGAAGCTTTCTTT
TRBV18,TRBJ2-2,-,-,CASSSSLDTGELFF,TGTGCCAGCTCATCTTCTCTAGACACCGGGGAGCTGTTTTTT
TRBV3-1,TRBJ2-2,-,-,CASSQGLMNTGELFF,TGTGCCAGCAGCCAGGGACTGATGAACACCGGGGAGCTGTTTTTT
TRBV2,TRBJ1-1,few,-,CASSTGTNTEAFF,TGTGCCAGCAGTACAGGGACGAACACTGAAGCTTTCTTT
TRBV5-1,TRBJ2-7,-,TRBD1,CASSLGDSFSSYEQYF,TGCGCCAGCAGCTTGGGGGACAGTTTCAGCTCCTACGAGCAGTACTTC
TRBV3-1,TRBJ1-5,few,-,CASSQMGNQPQHF,TGTGCCAGCAGCCAAATGGGCAATCAGCCCCAGCATTTT
TRBV12-3/TRBV12-4,TRBJ2-7,many,-,CASSLDSSYEQYF,TGTGCCAGCAGCCTAGACAGTTCCTACGAGCAGTACTTC
TRBV12-3/TRBV12-4,TRBJ2-1,few,-,CASIPTGSYNEQFF,TGTGCCAGCATCCCGACCGGCTCCTACAATGAGCAGTTCTTC